Below are 4 T cell receptor beta chains sequenced from a single sample in a study of Graves' ophthalmopathy and Graves' hyperthyroidism. Amplification of TCR beta CDR3 regions used RNA transcripts. The first-round RT-PCR employed HTBI primers together with the Qiagen OneStep RT-PCR kit. A multiplex PCR was then performed as the second round. TCRdb reprocessed the multiplex PCR reads with MiXCR, giving one entry per CDR3 protein. Among 200,000 to 250,000 distinct CDR3 sequences listed, under 25% were seen once. Sequenced sample: peripheral blood. These receptors all stem from a woman aged 45-65 years with Graves' ophthalmopathy.

In its sample, this clonotype was seen many times. V is TRBV25-1 and J is TRBJ2-5; 9 positions agree with TRBD2. The CDR3 loop spans 16 amino acids. Unmatched junction bases numbered 13, after V lost 6 bases and J lost 5 bases. In germline, CDR1 is MGHDK, CDR2 SYGVNS. The CDR3, as DNA: TGTGCCAGCAGCGATATCGCGGGGGGGGCGTGGGAGACCCAGTACTTC. Protein sequence: CASSDIAGGAWETQYF.

This clonotype was seen ten or more times. This chain links TRBV5-1 with TRBJ2-1; the D gene could be TRBD1 or TRBD2 (5 bases each). Deletions cut 3 bases from V and 2 bases from J, with 15 bases between. CDR3 length equals 16 residues. Germline CDR1 and CDR2: SGHRS and YFSETQ. The CDR3 loop is CASSWTGTRAYNEQFF. DNA of the CDR3: TGCGCCAGCAGCTGGACCGGGACCAGGGCCTACAATGAGCAGTTCTTC.

This clonotype showed up many times. The chain is built from TRBV6-1 and TRBJ1-1; TRBD1 aligns across 8 bases. The CDR3 sequence is 15 residues long. Germline V gene sequence: CDR1 MNHNS, CDR2 SASEGT. The V gene end was trimmed by 7 bases and the J gene end by 5 bases; junction bases not matched to a gene: 12. CDR3 bases: TGTGCCAGCACCCAGGGGGCCGGAAGAGGTACTGAAGCTTTCTTT. This codes for CASTQGAGRGTEAFF.

This chain uses TRBV20-1 with TRBJ1-5, with a weak D call TRBD1 (5 bases). Germline V CDR1 and CDR2: DFQATT, SNEGSKA (reference sequence). CDR3 length: 13 amino acids. The V gene lost 3 bases and the J gene lost 3 bases, with 9 bases spanning the gap. The DNA of the CDR3 is TGCAGTGCTAGCCAGGGATTCAATCAGCCCCAGCATTTT. Translation: CSASQGFNQPQHF.